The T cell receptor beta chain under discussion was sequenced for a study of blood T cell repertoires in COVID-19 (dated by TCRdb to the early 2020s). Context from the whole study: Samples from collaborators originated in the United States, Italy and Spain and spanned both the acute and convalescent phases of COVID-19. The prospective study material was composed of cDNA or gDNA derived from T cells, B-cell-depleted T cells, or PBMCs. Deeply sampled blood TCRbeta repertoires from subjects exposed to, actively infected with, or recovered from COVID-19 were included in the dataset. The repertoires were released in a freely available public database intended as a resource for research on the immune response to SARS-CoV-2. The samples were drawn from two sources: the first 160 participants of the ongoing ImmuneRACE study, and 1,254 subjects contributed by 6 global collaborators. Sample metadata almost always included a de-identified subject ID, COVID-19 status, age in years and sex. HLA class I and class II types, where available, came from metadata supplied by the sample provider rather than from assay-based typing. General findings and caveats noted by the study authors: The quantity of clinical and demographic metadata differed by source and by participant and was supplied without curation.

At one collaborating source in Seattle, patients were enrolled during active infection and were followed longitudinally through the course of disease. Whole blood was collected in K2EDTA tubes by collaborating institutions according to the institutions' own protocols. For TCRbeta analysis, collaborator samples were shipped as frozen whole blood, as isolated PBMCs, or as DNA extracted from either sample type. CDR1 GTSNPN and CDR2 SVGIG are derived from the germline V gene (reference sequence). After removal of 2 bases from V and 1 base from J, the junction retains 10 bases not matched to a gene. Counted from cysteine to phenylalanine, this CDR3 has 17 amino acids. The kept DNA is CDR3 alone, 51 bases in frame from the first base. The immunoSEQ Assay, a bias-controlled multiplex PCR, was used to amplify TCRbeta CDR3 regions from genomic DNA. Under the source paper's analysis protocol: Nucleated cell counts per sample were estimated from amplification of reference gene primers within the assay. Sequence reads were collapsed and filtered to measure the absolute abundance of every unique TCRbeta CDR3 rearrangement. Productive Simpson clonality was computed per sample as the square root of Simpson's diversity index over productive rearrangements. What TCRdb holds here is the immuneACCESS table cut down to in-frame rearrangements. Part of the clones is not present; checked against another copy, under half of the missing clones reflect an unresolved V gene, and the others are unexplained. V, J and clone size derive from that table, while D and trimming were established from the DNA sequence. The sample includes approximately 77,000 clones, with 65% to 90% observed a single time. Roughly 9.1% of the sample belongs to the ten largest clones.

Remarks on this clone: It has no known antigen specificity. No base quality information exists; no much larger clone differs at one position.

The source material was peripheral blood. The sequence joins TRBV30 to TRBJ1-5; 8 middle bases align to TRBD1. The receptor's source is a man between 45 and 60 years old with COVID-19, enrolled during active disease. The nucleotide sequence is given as TGTGCCTGGAGTCCGGGACAGGCCCCTCGGAGCAATCAGCCCCAGCATTTT. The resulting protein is CAWSPGQAPRSNQPQHF.